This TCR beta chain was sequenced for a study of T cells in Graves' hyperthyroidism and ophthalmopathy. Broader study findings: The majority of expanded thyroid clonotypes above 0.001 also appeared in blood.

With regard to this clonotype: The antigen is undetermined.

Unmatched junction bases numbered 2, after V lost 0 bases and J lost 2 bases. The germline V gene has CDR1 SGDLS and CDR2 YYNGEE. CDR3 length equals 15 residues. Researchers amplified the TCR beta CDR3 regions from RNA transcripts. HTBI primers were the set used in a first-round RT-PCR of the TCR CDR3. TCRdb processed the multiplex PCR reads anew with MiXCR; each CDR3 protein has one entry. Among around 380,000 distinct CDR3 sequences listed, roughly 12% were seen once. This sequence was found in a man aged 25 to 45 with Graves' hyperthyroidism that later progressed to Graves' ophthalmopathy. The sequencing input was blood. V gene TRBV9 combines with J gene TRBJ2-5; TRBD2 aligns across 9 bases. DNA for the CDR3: TGTGCCAGCAGCGTAGCTAGCGGGGCTCAAGAGACCCAGTACTTC. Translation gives CASSVASGAQETQYF. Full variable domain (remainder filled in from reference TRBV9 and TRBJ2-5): DSGVTQTPKHLITATGQRVTLRCSPRSGDLSVYWYQQSLDQGLQFLIQYYNGEERAKGNILERFSAQQFPDLHSELNLSSLELGDSALYFCASSVASGAQETQYFGPGTRLLVL.